These 27 T cell receptor beta chains share one sample of origin, sequenced in a study of T cell responses to AZD1222 COVID-19 vaccine. TCRdb's copy holds only in-frame clones and misses some; the assay was immunoSEQ multiplex PCR. Seen here are 77,000 or so clones, roughly 87% observed once, and the top ten hold roughly 18%. The source was peripheral blood, collected 28 days after the second AZD1222 dose. These receptors originate from an adult who received the AZD1222 COVID-19 vaccine.

This clone was observed a few times. The chain joins TRBV24-1 to TRBJ1-2; D is unclear. Trimming shortened V by 7 bases and J by 6 bases, and 17 bases separated the two germline ends. Germline CDR1 is KGHDR and CDR2 is SFDVKD. This CDR3 comprises 14 residues. The CDR3 DNA reads TGTGCCACCAGAGAAATTAGGGTTTATGATGGCTACACCTTC. Encoded protein: CATREIRVYDGYTF.

This clone was detected once. The J gene is TRBJ1-1, the V gene TRBV19, with TRBD1 matching 7 bases. V was pared by 8 bases and J by 1 base, with 10 bases of the junction left unmatched. CDR3 length: 15 amino acids. Germline CDR1 and CDR2: LNHDA and SQIVND (reference sequence). The CDR3: CASWIGTAQNTEAFF. The CDR3 coding sequence is TGTGCCAGTTGGATTGGGACAGCCCAGAACACTGAAGCTTTCTTT.

The chain employs TRBV5-1 and TRBJ2-6; the D call may be TRBD1 or TRBD2 (5 bases each). The CDR3 is 18 residues long. Germline V gene lookup returns CDR1 SGHRS and CDR2 YFSETQ. V shed 0 bases and J shed 0 bases, with 13 bases lying between them. Here the CDR3 reads CASSLEGTASSGANVLTF. CDR3 bases: TGCGCCAGCAGCTTGGAAGGGACGGCTAGCTCTGGGGCCAACGTCCTGACTTTC. Based on the CDR3 plus reference TRBV5-1 and TRBJ2-6, the full variable domain is KAGVTQTPRYLIKTRGQQVTLSCSPISGHRSVSWYQQTPGQGLQFLFEYFSETQRNKGNFPGRFSGRQFSNSRSEMNVSTLELGDSALYLCASSLEGTASSGANVLTFGAGSRLTVL.

J is TRBJ2-2 and V is TRBV5-1; D is possibly TRBD1 (6 bases). This CDR3 contains 15 residues. CDR1 SGHRS and CDR2 YFSETQ come from the germline V gene. V was cut by 4 bases and J by 4 bases, with 14 bases left in between. CDR3 protein: CASSGTQGSTGELFF. In DNA form, the CDR3 reads TGCGCCAGCAGCGGGACACAGGGTTCCACCGGGGAGCTGTTTTTT. Looking up the rest from reference TRBV5-1 and TRBJ2-2 gives the full variable domain: KAGVTQTPRYLIKTRGQQVTLSCSPISGHRSVSWYQQTPGQGLQFLFEYFSETQRNKGNFPGRFSGRQFSNSRSEMNVSTLELGDSALYLCASSGTQGSTGELFFGEGSRLTVL.

This clone was counted a single time. The chain carries TRBV10-3 and TRBJ1-1; 8 bases are a match to TRBD1. The V and J ends lost 6 bases and 3 bases, in that order; junction bases with no gene match: 3. Germline assignment: CDR1 ENHRY and CDR2 SYGVKD. CDR3 length: 13 residues. The CDR3 protein is CAISQGQDTEAFF. CDR3 sequence (DNA): TGTGCCATCAGCCAGGGACAGGACACTGAAGCTTTCTTT.

J is TRBJ1-5 and V is TRBV20-1, with TRBD1 identical over 9 bases. J was trimmed by 11 bases and V by 3 bases; bases with no gene match: 8. Germline values: CDR1 DFQATT, CDR2 SNEGSKA (reference sequence). This CDR3 spans 13 amino acids. The CDR3 DNA reads TGCAGTGCTAGTGACAGGGGGACTTGGGCCCAGCATTTT. Residues: CSASDRGTWAQHF.

The genes are TRBV6-5 and TRBJ2-5; 11 bases match TRBD2. The CDR3 spans 15 residues. The V segment lost 5 bases and the J segment 3 bases; nucleotides outside the gene matches: 5. Germline assignment: CDR1 MNHEY and CDR2 SVGAGI. CDR3 protein: CASSKQTSGEETQYF. CDR3 coding DNA: TGTGCCAGCAGTAAACAGACTAGCGGGGAAGAGACCCAGTACTTC.

This chain joins TRBV3-1 (or the pseudogene TRBV3-2) and TRBJ1-4, with 10 bases fitting TRBD1. This CDR3 has 16 amino acids. Germline values: CDR1 LGHDT, CDR2 YNNKEL (reference sequence). Trimming cost V 4 bases and J 4 bases; bases outside gene matches: 6. The CDR3 nucleotides are TGTGCCAGCAGCCTTGCCGGGACAGGGGATAATGAAAAACTGTTTTTT. Amino acid sequence: CASSLAGTGDNEKLFF.

This clone was observed a handful of times. The chain couples TRBV27 to TRBJ1-5, with a tentative D call TRBD1 (5 bases). CDR1 is MNHEY, CDR2 SMNVEV, per germline (reference sequence). This CDR3 spans 15 amino acids. V dropped 6 bases and J dropped 2 bases, with 14 bases sitting between them. CDR3 loop: CASRKTGTGNQPQHF. In DNA form, the CDR3 reads TGTGCCAGCAGAAAAACCGGGACGGGCAATCAGCCCCAGCATTTT.

The gene calls are TRBV7-9 and TRBJ2-3; 16 bases fit TRBD2. Looked up from germline, CDR1 is SEHNR and CDR2 is FQNEAQ (reference sequence). The CDR3 has 18 residues. The V and J ends lost 5 bases and 5 bases, in that order; junction bases with no gene match: 10. CDR3 DNA: TGTGCCAGCAGCCCCACCGGGACTAGCGGGGGGGCGGGAGATACGCAGTATTTT. This codes for CASSPTGTSGGAGDTQYF.

The genes are TRBV30 and TRBJ2-7; weak D call: TRBD2 (5 bases). The CDR3 contains 13 residues. Germline CDR1 GTSNPN, CDR2 SVGIG (reference sequence). Trimming took off 1 base at V and 7 bases at J, with 14 bases between the two ends. The CDR3 nucleotides are TGTGCCTGGAGTGCTCCGCCGGAGGAAGAGCAGTACTTC. Translation gives CAWSAPPEEEQYF.

This sequence joins TRBV12-3 or TRBV12-4 and TRBJ2-3, with D possibly matching TRBD1 (5 bases). The CDR3 is 13 residues long. V lost 8 bases, J lost 4 bases, and 13 bases lay in between. CDR3 in amino acids: CASGSRGSDTQYF. DNA for the CDR3: TGTGCCAGCGGAAGTAGGGGTTCAGATACGCAGTATTTT.

The chain combines TRBV6-5 with TRBJ2-3; possibly TRBD1 or TRBD2 for D (5 bases each). Germline V gene lookup returns CDR1 MNHEY and CDR2 SVGAGI. The CDR3 runs to 14 residues. Trimming left V 2 bases short and J 4 bases short, with 10 bases between. The CDR3 nucleotides read TGTGCCAGCAGTTACGGGGGAGTCCCAGATACGCAGTATTTT. It yields the protein CASSYGGVPDTQYF.

The V and J genes are TRBV4-1 and TRBJ1-5; D may be TRBD1 (6 bases). Trimming stripped 1 base from V and 0 bases from J, with 10 bases between. Germline assignment: CDR1 MGHRA and CDR2 YSYEKL. This CDR3 has 16 amino acids. The CDR3 bases are TGCGCCAGCAGCCAAGCAGGGGTGAATAGCAATCAGCCCCAGCATTTT. Translating gives CASSQAGVNSNQPQHF.

This clone appeared once. V and J are TRBV5-6 and TRBJ1-2; D ambiguous. This CDR3 has 15 residues. Germline V gives CDR1 SGHDT, CDR2 YYEEEE. With 0 bases removed from V and 2 bases from J, the gap between germline ends came to 11 bases. DNA for the CDR3: TGTGCCAGCAGCTTGGGCGTCCGGGCCAACTATGGCTACACCTTC. Translated: CASSLGVRANYGYTF.

The rearrangement joins TRBV18 to TRBJ2-3, with no clear D. Per germline, CDR1 KGHSH and CDR2 LQKENI. This CDR3 spans 13 amino acids. Trimming took off 6 bases at V and 4 bases at J, with 11 bases between the two ends. The CDR3 DNA sequence: TGTGCCAGCTCTCCAATAGCACCAGATACGCAGTATTTT. Its translation is CASSPIAPDTQYF.

This chain connects TRBV15 to TRBJ2-3; D may be TRBD1 (6 bases). The V end was cut by 4 bases, the J end by 2 bases, with 19 bases between. This CDR3 region has 17 residues. The germline V gene encodes CDR1 LNHNV and CDR2 YYDKDF (reference sequence). The DNA for the CDR3 is TGTGCCACCAGCAATAGGGCTTCAGGGGTTTACACAGATACGCAGTATTTT. Residues: CATSNRASGVYTDTQYF.

V and J are TRBV7-9 and TRBJ2-3; tentative D call: TRBD2 (5 bases). Trimming cost V 3 bases and J 1 base, with 11 bases left between them. The CDR3 contains 15 residues. Germline CDR1 is SEHNR and CDR2 is FQNEAQ (reference sequence). The CDR3 nucleotides are TGTGCCAGCAGCTTCGATCTGAGGGGCACAGATACGCAGTATTTT. Translation gives CASSFDLRGTDTQYF.

The rearrangement uses TRBV2 and TRBJ2-6; a possible D gene is TRBD2 (6 bases). Germline CDR1 and CDR2: SNHLY and FYNNEI. This CDR3 comprises 15 residues. Trimming left V 5 bases short and J 0 bases short, with 8 bases between. CDR3 residues: CASSQEGSGANVLTF. Here the CDR3 DNA reads TGTGCCAGCAGTCAGGAGGGCTCTGGGGCCAACGTCCTGACTTTC.

This clone was found once. The rearrangement uses TRBV30 and TRBJ1-2; 7 nucleotides agree with TRBD1. With V trimmed by 2 bases and J by 7 bases, 10 bases remained unmatched. The CDR3 has 14 residues. Looked up from germline, CDR1 is GTSNPN and CDR2 is SVGIG (reference sequence). The chain's CDR3 is CAWSMDRSFTGYTF. Written as DNA, the CDR3 is TGTGCCTGGAGTATGGACAGGTCCTTCACTGGCTACACCTTC.

V usage is TRBV7-3 and J usage is TRBJ2-7, with D possibly matching TRBD1 (5 bases). Germline assignment: CDR1 SGHTA and CDR2 FQGTGA. V was clipped by 4 bases and J by 5 bases, with 12 bases between them. The CDR3 is 13 amino acids. CDR3 loop: CASSSRVFDEQYF. DNA for the CDR3: TGTGCCAGCAGCTCCAGGGTTTTCGACGAGCAGTACTTC.

V gene TRBV4-2 combines with J gene TRBJ2-4; TRBD2 matches at 8 bases. The CDR3 consists of 16 residues. Germline CDR1 LGHNA, CDR2 YNFKEQ. The trim removed 4 bases at V and 3 bases at J, leaving 8 bases unmatched. As DNA, the CDR3 is TGTGCCAGCAGCCCCAGTAGCGGGGCAAACAAAAACATTCAGTACTTC. Encoded protein: CASSPSSGANKNIQYF.

This chain uses TRBV18 with TRBJ1-4; 9 bases fit TRBD1. The germline gives CDR1 KGHSH, CDR2 LQKENI. Trimming at V came to 1 base and at J to 5 bases, leaving 5 bases not matched to a gene. The CDR3 loop spans 16 amino acids. DNA for the CDR3: TGTGCCAGCTCACCACGGACAGGGGCGGAAAATGAAAAACTGTTTTTT. Amino acid sequence: CASSPRTGAENEKLFF.

This chain uses TRBV27 with TRBJ1-2; tentative D call: TRBD1 (6 bases). The CDR3 loop spans 14 amino acids. Germline V gene lookup returns CDR1 MNHEY and CDR2 SMNVEV (reference sequence). The V end was cut by 3 bases, the J end by 2 bases, with 10 bases between. CDR3 protein: CASSFATGNYGYTF. CDR3 DNA sequence: TGTGCCAGCAGTTTCGCAACAGGGAACTATGGCTACACCTTC.

The chain has TRBV7-2 and TRBJ1-5; D gene ambiguous. Trimming shortened V by 5 bases and J by 2 bases, and 10 bases separated the two germline ends. The CDR3 has 14 amino acids. Germline-derived CDR1 and CDR2 are SGHTA and FQGNSA. The CDR3 region has the DNA TGTGCCAGCAGCCTAAGACACGGCAATCAGCCCCAGCATTTT. Amino acid sequence: CASSLRHGNQPQHF.

The chain has TRBV27 and TRBJ2-7; a weak D match, TRBD1 (5 bases). V lost 8 bases and J 2 bases, leaving 16 bases between the germline ends. The CDR3 is 14 residues long. Per germline, CDR1 MNHEY and CDR2 SMNVEV (reference sequence). CDR3 sequence reads: CASRLTGPTYEQYF. The DNA of the CDR3 is TGTGCCAGCCGCCTTACAGGACCTACCTACGAGCAGTACTTC.

This chain connects TRBV5-1 to TRBJ2-2; D is uncertain. The CDR3 totals 16 residues. V lost 4 bases and J 1 base, leaving 14 bases between the germline ends. Looked up from germline, CDR1 is SGHRS and CDR2 is YFSETQ. The CDR3 DNA is TGCGCCAGCAGCCCCAACCCGACGGGGAACACCGGGGAGCTGTTTTTT. It specifies CASSPNPTGNTGELFF. The full variable domain, with the rest looked up from reference TRBV5-1 and TRBJ2-2, is KAGVTQTPRYLIKTRGQQVTLSCSPISGHRSVSWYQQTPGQGLQFLFEYFSETQRNKGNFPGRFSGRQFSNSRSEMNVSTLELGDSALYLCASSPNPTGNTGELFFGEGSRLTVL.